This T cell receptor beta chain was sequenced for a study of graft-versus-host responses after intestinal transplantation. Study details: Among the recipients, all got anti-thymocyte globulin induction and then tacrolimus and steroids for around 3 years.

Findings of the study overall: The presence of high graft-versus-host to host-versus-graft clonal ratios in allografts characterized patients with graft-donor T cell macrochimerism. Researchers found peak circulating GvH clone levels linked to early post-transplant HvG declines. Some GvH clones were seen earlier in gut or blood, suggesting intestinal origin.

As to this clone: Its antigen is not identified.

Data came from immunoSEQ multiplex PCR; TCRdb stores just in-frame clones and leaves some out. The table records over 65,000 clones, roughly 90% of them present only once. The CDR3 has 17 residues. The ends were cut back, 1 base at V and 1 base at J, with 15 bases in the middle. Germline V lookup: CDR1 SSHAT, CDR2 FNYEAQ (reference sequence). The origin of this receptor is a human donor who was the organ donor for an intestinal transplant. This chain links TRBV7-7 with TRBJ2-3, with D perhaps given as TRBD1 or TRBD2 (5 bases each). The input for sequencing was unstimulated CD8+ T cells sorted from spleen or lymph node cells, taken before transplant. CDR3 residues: CASSLGIGDPGTDTQYF. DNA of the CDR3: TGTGCCAGCAGCTTAGGTATCGGGGACCCGGGCACAGATACGCAGTATTTT.